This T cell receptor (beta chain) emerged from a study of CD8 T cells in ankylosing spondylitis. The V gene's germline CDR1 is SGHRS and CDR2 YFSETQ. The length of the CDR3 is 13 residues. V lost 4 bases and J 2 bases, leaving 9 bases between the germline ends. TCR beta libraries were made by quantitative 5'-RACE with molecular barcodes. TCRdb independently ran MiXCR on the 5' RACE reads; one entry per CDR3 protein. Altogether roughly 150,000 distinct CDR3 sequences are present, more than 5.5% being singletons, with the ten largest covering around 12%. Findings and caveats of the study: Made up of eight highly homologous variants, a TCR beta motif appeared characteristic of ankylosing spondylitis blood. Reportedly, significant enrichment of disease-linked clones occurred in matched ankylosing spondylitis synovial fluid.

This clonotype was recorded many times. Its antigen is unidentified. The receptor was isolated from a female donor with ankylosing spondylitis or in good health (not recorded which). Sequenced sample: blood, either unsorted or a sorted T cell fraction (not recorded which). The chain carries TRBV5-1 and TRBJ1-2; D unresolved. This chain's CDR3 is CASSPVRNYGYTF. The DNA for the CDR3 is TGCGCCAGCAGCCCCGTTCGGAACTATGGCTACACCTTC.